The 24 T cell receptor beta chains listed next were all sequenced from one sample in a study of blood T cell repertoires in COVID-19. Method: immunoSEQ multiplex PCR; TCRdb's copy keeps in-frame clones and lacks some. The repertoire includes approximately 230,000 clones, approximately 90% of them detected once, and about 14% sits in the top ten. The sequenced sample was PBMCs or T cells enriched from blood (not recorded which). The receptors come from a man aged 18 to 35 who had recovered from COVID-19.

The V call is TRBV27, the J call TRBJ2-1; 12 nucleotides line up with TRBD2. V shed 2 bases and J 6 bases; nucleotides not matched to a gene: 2. The germline CDR1 and CDR2 sequences are MNHEY and SMNVEV (reference sequence). The CDR3 totals 15 residues. The CDR3 nucleotides are TGTGCCAGCAGTTTAGCTAGCGGGGGGGCCAATGAGCAGTTCTTC. It is translated as CASSLASGGANEQFF.

The CDR3 region is CASMEGRTFYAGELFF. The CDR3 DNA sequence: TGTGCCAGTATGGAGGGGAGGACATTCTATGCCGGGGAGCTGTTTTTT. This chain links TRBV19 with TRBJ2-2; D might be TRBD2 (6 bases). The V end was cut by 7 bases, the J end by 6 bases, with 21 bases between. CDR3 length equals 16 residues. CDR1 and CDR2 from the germline V gene are LNHDA and SQIVND (reference sequence).

V is TRBV10-1 and J is TRBJ2-4; 15 bases map to TRBD2. The CDR3 is 17 amino acids. The germline V gene has CDR1 WNHNN and CDR2 SYGVQD (reference sequence). Trimming took 2 bases from V and 4 from J; bases not matched to a gene: 3. In DNA form, the CDR3 reads TGCGCCAGCAGTGAGAACGGACTAGCGGGGGGGAAAAACATTCAGTACTTC. As protein: CASSENGLAGGKNIQYF.

The chain is built from TRBV10-3 and TRBJ2-1, with D possibly being TRBD2 (6 bases). V lost 7 bases, J lost 0 bases, and 13 bases lay in between. CDR1 and CDR2 from the germline V gene are ENHRY and SYGVKD. The CDR3 sequence is 15 residues long. The CDR3 here is CAINPDGSSYNEQFF. The CDR3 DNA reads as TGTGCCATCAACCCGGACGGGAGCTCCTACAATGAGCAGTTCTTC.

The chain is built from TRBV19 and TRBJ2-7; 7 positions match TRBD1. The CDR3 spans 14 residues. V dropped 3 bases and J dropped 3; count of bases not matched to a gene: 5. From germline, CDR1 is LNHDA and CDR2 SQIVND (reference sequence). Written as DNA, the CDR3 is TGTGCCAGTAGTATCTGGGACAGAGACTACGAGCAGTACTTC. This sequence encodes CASSIWDRDYEQYF.

The rearrangement uses TRBV7-2 and TRBJ2-3; D may be TRBD1 (5 bases). Germline V gene data show CDR1 as SGHTA and CDR2 as FQGNSA. V was shortened by 4 bases and J by 0 bases, with 11 bases between the two germline ends. The CDR3 is made up of 15 amino acids. As DNA, the CDR3 is TGTGCCAGCAGCTGGGGTGGGGCTAGCACAGATACGCAGTATTTT. Its translation is CASSWGGASTDTQYF.

The genes are TRBV6-5 and TRBJ2-2; the D gene is possibly TRBD1 (5 bases). CDR3 length: 15 residues. Trimming pared 4 bases from V and 0 bases from J, leaving 9 bases between. From germline, CDR1 is MNHEY and CDR2 SVGAGI. The CDR3 DNA sequence: TGTGCCAGCAGTTCCGAAGGGGCGAACACCGGGGAGCTGTTTTTT. Protein sequence: CASSSEGANTGELFF.

This clone was observed a few times. The chain carries TRBV24-1 and TRBJ2-1, with TRBD2 identical over 9 bases. Trimming at V came to 7 bases and at J to 5 bases, leaving 11 bases not matched to a gene. The CDR3 totals 16 residues. Germline V gene sequence: CDR1 KGHDR, CDR2 SFDVKD. CDR3 loop: CATRGTSGRSHNEQFF. The CDR3 DNA follows: TGTGCCACCAGGGGGACAAGCGGGAGGTCCCACAATGAGCAGTTCTTC.

The chain links TRBV5-1 to TRBJ2-5; 8 bases map to TRBD2. Germline CDR1 is SGHRS and CDR2 is YFSETQ. The CDR3 consists of 14 residues. V dropped 6 bases and J dropped 5; count of bases not matched to a gene: 9. CDR3 protein: CASTVGSGAETQYF. Written as DNA, the CDR3 is TGCGCCAGCACGGTTGGTAGCGGGGCTGAGACCCAGTACTTC.

The chain couples TRBV28 to TRBJ2-7; weak D call: TRBD1 (6 bases). CDR3 length: 14 amino acids. Per the germline V gene, CDR1 is MDHEN and CDR2 is SYDVKM. The V end lost 5 bases, the J end lost 4 bases, and 15 bases lay between the germline ends. This chain's CDR3 is CASSVPGRGYEQYF. The CDR3 region has the DNA TGTGCCAGCAGTGTCCCGGGCAGGGGTTACGAGCAGTACTTC.

This clone showed up just once. This chain links TRBV10-3 with TRBJ2-1; a possible D gene is TRBD2 (7 bases). Deletions cut 6 bases from V and 10 bases from J, with 16 bases between. Per the germline V gene, CDR1 is ENHRY and CDR2 is SYGVKD. The CDR3 is made up of 13 amino acids. The CDR3 here is CAISDHGGHEQFF. CDR3 nucleotide sequence: TGTGCCATCAGCGACCACGGGGGGCACGAGCAGTTCTTC.

About this clone: At one end the junction does not follow the germline gene, possibly because of a read error. V gene TRBV7-7 combines with J gene TRBJ2-1, with D possibly being TRBD1 or TRBD2 (7 bases each). Germline CDR1 and CDR2: SSHAT and FNYEAQ (reference sequence). The CDR3 consists of 16 residues. Here the CDR3 DNA reads TGTGCTAGCAGCTTAGGGGGCGGGAGTATTGCGAATGAGCAGTTCTTC. This sequence encodes CASSLGGGSIANEQFF.

The chain carries TRBV18 and TRBJ2-3; the match to TRBD1 covers 8 bases. The junction had 5 bases not matched to a gene; V was cut back by 1 base and J by 5 bases. CDR3 length equals 15 residues. Germline V gene data show CDR1 as KGHSH and CDR2 as LQKENI. The CDR3 nucleotides are TGTGCCAGCTCACCACGGGACAGGAGGAGAGATACGCAGTATTTT. Translating gives CASSPRDRRRDTQYF.

The chain recombines TRBV28 with TRBJ1-5, with TRBD1 as a possible D gene (6 bases). CDR3 size: 14 residues. Germline V gene sequence: CDR1 MDHEN, CDR2 SYDVKM. With 6 bases removed from V and 4 bases from J, the gap between germline ends came to 13 bases. CDR3 DNA: TGTGCCAGCAGCCCCGGGACAAGGAATCAGCCCCAGCATTTT. Its translation is CASSPGTRNQPQHF.

The chain has TRBV7-9 and TRBJ2-5, with 11 positions matching TRBD2. Germline CDR1 reads SEHNR; CDR2 reads FQNEAQ (reference sequence). The CDR3 is 16 residues long. The ends lost 6 bases at V and 4 bases at J; junction bases unmatched: 10. The CDR3 spells CASRDPTSGKRETQYF. The CDR3 nucleotides read TGTGCCAGCAGGGACCCGACTAGCGGGAAGAGAGAGACCCAGTACTTC.

The V call is TRBV6-2 or TRBV6-3, the J call TRBJ2-6; possibly TRBD1 for D (6 bases). The CDR3 has 16 residues. V lost 6 bases to trimming and J lost 0 bases, with 12 bases between them. From germline, CDR1 is MNHEY and CDR2 SVGEGT. This CDR3 is CASSLRGSSGANVLTF. In DNA form, the CDR3 reads TGTGCCAGCAGCCTCAGGGGTTCCTCTGGGGCCAACGTCCTGACTTTC.

The chain employs TRBV14 and TRBJ1-2; possibly TRBD1 for D (5 bases). The germline gives CDR1 SGHDN, CDR2 FVKESK. The length of the CDR3 is 15 residues. The V and J ends lost 1 base and 7 bases respectively, with 16 bases between them. The CDR3 nucleotides are TGTGCCAGCAGCCAAGTAGCCGGGCCTCAGGGTGGCTACACCTTC. Its protein is CASSQVAGPQGGYTF. Filled out from reference TRBV14 and TRBJ1-2, the complete variable domain reads EAGVTQFPSHSVIEKGQTVTLRCDPISGHDNLYWYRRVMGKEIKFLLHFVKESKQDESGMPNNRFLAERTGGTYSTLKVQPAELEDSGVYFCASSQVAGPQGGYTFGSGTRLTVV.

This clone was seen only once. V and J are TRBV3-1 (or the pseudogene TRBV3-2) and TRBJ1-1; D remains ambiguous. CDR1 LGHDT and CDR2 YNNKEL come from the germline V gene (reference sequence). The length of the CDR3 is 15 residues. The ends were cut back, 1 base at V and 1 base at J, with 10 bases in the middle. In DNA, the CDR3 is TGTGCCAGCAGCCAAGCGGCGGCGTCGAACACTGAAGCTTTCTTT. The encoded protein is CASSQAAASNTEAFF.

This clone was picked up a small number of times. The rearrangement links TRBV28 to TRBJ1-1; D not certain. The CDR3 is made up of 16 amino acids. Germline assignment: CDR1 MDHEN and CDR2 SYDVKM. The V and J ends lost 6 bases and 0 bases respectively, with 17 bases between them. The CDR3 DNA sequence: TGTGCCAGCAGCCTAACGGGTTCCCCTGTGAACACTGAAGCTTTCTTT. This translates into CASSLTGSPVNTEAFF.

This clone turned up a few times. The chain has TRBV9 and TRBJ2-1, with D perhaps TRBD2 (5 bases). With 3 bases removed from V and 4 bases from J, the gap between germline ends came to 17 bases. Germline CDR1 is SGDLS and CDR2 is YYNGEE. This CDR3 region has 16 residues. The CDR3 DNA follows: TGTGCCAGCAGCGCCCGGTCGGGGTCGTCGTACAATGAGCAGTTCTTC. The encoded protein is CASSARSGSSYNEQFF.

The chain links TRBV7-6 to TRBJ1-2; D is ambiguous. V was shortened by 0 bases and J by 6 bases, with 14 bases between the two germline ends. The CDR3 loop spans 15 amino acids. Germline CDR1 is SGHVS and CDR2 is FNYEAQ. CDR3 region: CASSLAIGRSDGYTF. For the CDR3, the DNA is TGTGCCAGCAGCTTAGCGATAGGCAGGTCGGATGGCTACACCTTC.

In this sample, this clone turned up once. The CDR3 reads CASSFSRNPFNEQFF. The CDR3 DNA reads TGTGCCAGCAGTTTTTCCAGGAATCCCTTCAATGAGCAGTTCTTC. This chain connects TRBV28 to TRBJ2-1, with D uncertain. V lost 3 bases and J 6 bases, leaving 15 bases between the germline ends. Germline lookup yields CDR1 MDHEN and CDR2 SYDVKM. The CDR3 has 15 residues.

This clone was detected only a few times. V gene TRBV6-1 combines with J gene TRBJ1-1; D possibly corresponds to TRBD1 (6 bases). The ends were cut back, 4 bases at V and 0 bases at J, with 15 bases in the middle. Germline loops: CDR1 MNHNS, CDR2 SASEGT. The CDR3 consists of 16 residues. The CDR3 protein is CASSAQGWGMNTEAFF. CDR3 DNA sequence: TGTGCCAGCAGTGCACAGGGCTGGGGCATGAACACTGAAGCTTTCTTT.

Of note for this clone: In the same sample, other DNA sequences code for this CDR3. The chain combines TRBV30 with TRBJ1-1, with D possibly matching TRBD1 (6 bases). Germline V CDR1 and CDR2: GTSNPN, SVGIG (reference sequence). V was shortened by 0 bases and J by 2 bases, with 7 bases between the two germline ends. This CDR3 has 13 amino acids. The CDR3 region has the DNA TGTGCCTGGAGTGTACAGGGAAACACTGAAGCTTTCTTT. This translates into CAWSVQGNTEAFF.